This entry lists 28 T cell receptor beta chains sequenced from one sample in a study of spatial heterogeneity in lung cancer. Time point in this sample: blood at routine non-recurrence follow-up after resection. Each CDR3 protein is one row after TCRdb ran MiXCR on the 5' RACE reads. This sample carries 42,000 or so distinct CDR3 sequences, roughly 10% of them seen once, and the ten largest clones take about a sixth. Material: PBMCs, obtained at follow-up. The receptors come from a female donor with early-stage non-small cell lung cancer.

This clonotype was seen repeatedly, ten times or more. The rearrangement links TRBV19 to TRBJ2-3, with D possibly TRBD2 on 5 matching bases. This CDR3 comprises 15 residues. Looked up from germline, CDR1 is LNHDA and CDR2 is SQIVND (reference sequence). V gave up 6 bases and J gave up 2 bases, with 15 bases separating them. Here the CDR3 DNA reads TGTGCCAGTAGCCCTTCGGAGGACCCCACAGATACGCAGTATTTT. Protein sequence: CASSPSEDPTDTQYF.

This clonotype was recorded a few times. The V gene is TRBV7-9, the J gene TRBJ2-1; perhaps TRBD2 as D (6 bases). V lost 8 bases to trimming and J lost 9 bases, with 23 bases between them. The CDR3 length is 15 residues. CDR1 and CDR2 (germline): SEHNR, FQNEAQ (reference sequence). Here the CDR3 reads CASLVGGLQGREQFF. The DNA of the CDR3 is TGTGCCAGCTTAGTGGGGGGTCTTCAGGGACGTGAGCAGTTCTTC.

This clonotype was counted ten times or more. The chain combines TRBV9 with TRBJ1-1; no clear D. The germline V and J ends were trimmed by 0 bases and 0 bases, with 3 bases remaining between them. The V gene's germline CDR1 is SGDLS and CDR2 YYNGEE. The CDR3 contains 13 residues. The CDR3 loop is CASSVDMNTEAFF. The CDR3 bases are TGTGCCAGCAGCGTAGATATGAACACTGAAGCTTTCTTT.

The chain combines TRBV29-1 with TRBJ2-7; D gene unclear. Looked up from germline, CDR1 is SQVTM and CDR2 is ANQGSEA. CDR3 length: 12 residues. Trimming shortened V by 7 bases and J by 2 bases, and 12 bases separated the two germline ends. CDR3 region: CSALTDTYEQYF. In nucleotides, the CDR3 is TGCAGCGCTTTGACCGATACCTACGAGCAGTACTTC.

This clonotype was detected a few times. The genes are TRBV20-1 and TRBJ2-7; 8 bases align to TRBD1. V gave up 6 bases and J gave up 0 bases; unmatched junction bases: 4. CDR1 is DFQATT and CDR2 is SNEGSKA in the germline V gene (reference sequence). This CDR3 contains 13 residues. CDR3 bases: TGCAGTGCCGGAGACAGGGGCTCCTACGAGCAGTACTTC. Its protein product is CSAGDRGSYEQYF.

The chain recombines TRBV7-3 with TRBJ1-5; D might be TRBD1 (6 bases). V was clipped by 5 bases and J by 2 bases, with 19 bases between them. CDR1 is SGHTA, CDR2 FQGTGA, per germline. The CDR3 sequence is 17 residues long. The CDR3 DNA reads as TGTGCCAGCAGCCTCGACCTCAGGGGAAGGGGCAATCAGCCCCAGCATTTT. Protein sequence: CASSLDLRGRGNQPQHF.

This clonotype was recorded at least ten times. The chain has TRBV3-1 and TRBJ2-5; the D gene could be TRBD1 or TRBD2 (5 bases each). The V and J ends lost 3 bases and 5 bases respectively, with 13 bases between them. This CDR3 is 14 amino acids long. CDR1 LGHDT and CDR2 YNNKEL come from the germline V gene (reference sequence). The CDR3 region is CASSHLGDVETQYF. In DNA form, the CDR3 reads TGTGCCAGCAGCCATCTCGGGGACGTGGAGACCCAGTACTTC.

At least ten counts were recorded for this clonotype. The gene calls are TRBV19 and TRBJ1-2, with a tentative D call TRBD1 (5 bases). The V gene's germline CDR1 is LNHDA and CDR2 SQIVND (reference sequence). V lost 5 bases and J 4 bases, leaving 14 bases between the germline ends. CDR3 length: 14 residues. Here the CDR3 reads CASSSQGSFYGYTF. DNA of the CDR3: TGTGCCAGTAGTTCCCAGGGTTCCTTCTATGGCTACACCTTC.

The V call is TRBV28, the J call TRBJ2-7; tentatively, D is TRBD1 or TRBD2 (6 bases each). The V end lost 11 bases, the J end lost 7 bases, and 15 bases lay between the germline ends. The CDR3 spans 11 residues. Germline CDR1 is MDHEN and CDR2 is SYDVKM. The CDR3 loop reads CALSGGGEQYF. CDR3 DNA sequence: TGTGCCTTAAGCGGAGGGGGGGAGCAGTACTTC.

This clonotype was seen repeatedly, ten times or more. V is TRBV19 and J is TRBJ1-5; D might be TRBD1 (6 bases). This CDR3 has 15 amino acids. Looked up from germline, CDR1 is LNHDA and CDR2 is SQIVND (reference sequence). The V end lost 6 bases, the J end lost 5 bases, and 17 bases lay between the germline ends. CDR3 sequence (DNA): TGTGCCAGTAGCCTTGCAGGGGTGGACGATCAGCCCCAGCATTTT. Its protein is CASSLAGVDDQPQHF.

This clonotype is medium-sized in the sample. This chain joins TRBV29-1 and TRBJ2-2, with 7 bases identical to TRBD1. Trimming took 7 bases from V and 8 from J; bases not matched to a gene: 7. CDR1 and CDR2 from the germline V gene are SQVTM and ANQGSEA. The CDR3 covers 12 residues. This CDR3 reads CSALTGSGELFF. CDR3 nucleotides: TGCAGCGCCTTGACAGGGTCTGGGGAGCTGTTTTTT.

At least ten counts were recorded for this clonotype. This chain joins TRBV6-1 and TRBJ2-7; TRBD2 agrees at 8 bases. The V segment lost 8 bases and the J segment 0 bases; nucleotides outside the gene matches: 6. The CDR3 totals 14 residues. Germline assignment: CDR1 MNHNS and CDR2 SASEGT. The CDR3 protein is CASRESGGSYEQYF. The CDR3 DNA sequence: TGTGCCAGCCGGGAGAGCGGGGGCTCCTACGAGCAGTACTTC.

The chain couples TRBV9 to TRBJ1-2; no firm D call. Trimming stripped 0 bases from V and 4 bases from J, with 10 bases between. This CDR3 is built from 14 residues. Germline V CDR1 and CDR2: SGDLS, YYNGEE. This CDR3 reads CASSVEVGPYGYTF. For the CDR3, the DNA is TGTGCCAGCAGCGTAGAGGTCGGGCCCTATGGCTACACCTTC. Complete variable domain (other parts from reference TRBV9 and TRBJ1-2): DSGVTQTPKHLITATGQRVTLRCSPRSGDLSVYWYQQSLDQGLQFLIQYYNGEERAKGNILERFSAQQFPDLHSELNLSSLELGDSALYFCASSVEVGPYGYTFGSGTRLTVV.

This clonotype has at least ten counts. This sequence joins TRBV30 and TRBJ2-2, with D possibly matching TRBD1 (6 bases). This CDR3 region has 13 residues. V lost 2 bases and J 5 bases, leaving 9 bases between the germline ends. CDR1 and CDR2 (germline): GTSNPN, SVGIG (reference sequence). The CDR3 nucleotides read TGTGCCTGGAGTCTAGGACAGACCGGGGAGCTGTTTTTT. Protein sequence: CAWSLGQTGELFF. Combining the CDR3 with reference TRBV30 and TRBJ2-2 gives the whole variable domain SQTIHQWPATLVQPVGSPLSLECTVEGTSNPNLYWYRQAAGRGLQLLFYSVGIGQISSEVPQNLSASRPQDRQFILSSKKLLLSDSGFYLCAWSLGQTGELFFGEGSRLTVL.

V is TRBV12-3 or TRBV12-4 and J is TRBJ2-5, with 7 nucleotides matching TRBD1. V lost 4 bases, J lost 7 bases, and 18 bases stayed unmatched. The CDR3 totals 17 residues. DNA for the CDR3: TGTGCCAGCAGTTCTACTTTCGGACAGGAAGAATCGGGGACCCAGTACTTC. It codes for CASSSTFGQEESGTQYF.

This clonotype occurred a few times. The chain has TRBV7-8 and TRBJ2-7; 7 bases are shared with TRBD1. This CDR3 has 14 residues. Germline CDR1 reads SGHVS; CDR2 reads FQNEAQ. Unmatched junction bases numbered 3, after V lost 4 bases and J lost 0 bases. The CDR3, as DNA: TGTGCCAGCAGCTCGGGACAGAGCTCCTACGAGCAGTACTTC. It is translated as CASSSGQSSYEQYF.

This clonotype was recorded once. The rearrangement links TRBV27 to TRBJ1-5; D gene ambiguous. CDR1 is MNHEY and CDR2 is SMNVEV in the germline V gene (reference sequence). Trimming removed 0 bases from V and 3 bases from J, with 9 bases in between. The CDR3 contains 15 residues. The DNA for the CDR3 is TGTGCCAGCAGTTTATCTAGGGCCTACAATCAGCCCCAGCATTTT. This sequence encodes CASSLSRAYNQPQHF.

This clonotype showed up just a few times. The chain carries TRBV7-2 and TRBJ2-7; D ambiguous. With 5 bases removed from V and 0 bases from J, the gap between germline ends came to 11 bases. The CDR3 is 14 amino acids. Germline CDR1 reads SGHTA; CDR2 reads FQGNSA. CDR3 sequence: CASSQDPSSYEQYF. CDR3 DNA: TGTGCCAGCAGCCAAGACCCAAGCTCCTACGAGCAGTACTTC.

The DNA for the CDR3 is TGTGCCAGCAGCCAAGGTGCGGGACAGGGGGTTGTTAGTTCACCCCTCCACTTT. Translation: CASSQGAGQGVVSSPLHF. V usage is TRBV4-2 and J usage is TRBJ1-6, with 11 bases fitting TRBD1. This CDR3 comprises 18 residues. J gave up 9 bases and V 1 base, and 11 bases lay outside the gene matches. CDR1 is LGHNA, CDR2 YNFKEQ, per germline.

This clonotype was counted a few times. The chain uses TRBV28 and TRBJ2-7, with 10 bases identical to TRBD2. The germline V gene encodes CDR1 MDHEN and CDR2 SYDVKM. The V segment lost 3 bases and the J segment 5 bases; nucleotides outside the gene matches: 7. CDR3 length: 15 residues. The CDR3 DNA sequence: TGTGCCAGCAGTTTCGCTAGCGGGGGTTCGAACGAGCAGTACTTC. This gives the protein CASSFASGGSNEQYF. The full variable domain, with the rest looked up from reference TRBV28 and TRBJ2-7, is DVKVTQSSRYLVKRTGEKVFLECVQDMDHENMFWYRQDPGLGLRLIYFSYDVKMKEKGDIPEGYSVSREKKERFSLILESASTNQTSMYLCASSFASGGSNEQYFGPGTRLTVT.

This chain connects TRBV5-1 to TRBJ2-5; no clear D. The V end lost 0 bases, the J end lost 5 bases, and 5 bases lay between the germline ends. The CDR3 consists of 12 residues. Per germline, CDR1 SGHRS and CDR2 YFSETQ. CDR3 sequence: CASSLGMETQYF. The CDR3 DNA reads TGCGCCAGCAGCTTGGGGATGGAGACCCAGTACTTC. The full variable domain, its missing parts supplied by reference TRBV5-1 and TRBJ2-5, is KAGVTQTPRYLIKTRGQQVTLSCSPISGHRSVSWYQQTPGQGLQFLFEYFSETQRNKGNFPGRFSGRQFSNSRSEMNVSTLELGDSALYLCASSLGMETQYFGPGTRLLVL.

This clonotype occurred a few times. The V call is TRBV12-3 or TRBV12-4, the J call TRBJ2-1; 12 bases agree with TRBD2. V shed 5 bases and J 15 bases; nucleotides not matched to a gene: 17. This CDR3 spans 16 amino acids. CDR3 nucleotides: TGTGCCAGCAGTACCTCTAGCGGGGGGGCCCTTACCACCCCGTTCTTC. The encoded protein is CASSTSSGGALTTPFF.

The sample holds a few counts of this clonotype. V gene TRBV19 combines with J gene TRBJ1-5; perhaps TRBD1 as D (6 bases). V was cut by 3 bases and J by 0 bases, with 9 bases left in between. Per the germline V gene, CDR1 is LNHDA and CDR2 is SQIVND (reference sequence). The CDR3 is 15 amino acids. CDR3 sequence (DNA): TGTGCCAGTAGTATGACAGGTTTTAGCAATCAGCCCCAGCATTTT. Translation: CASSMTGFSNQPQHF.

In its sample, this clonotype was seen a few times. The V and J genes are TRBV5-1 and TRBJ2-5; 10 bases agree with TRBD2. V was pared by 2 bases and J by 1 base, with 5 bases of the junction left unmatched. The CDR3 is 16 amino acids. Germline values: CDR1 SGHRS, CDR2 YFSETQ. CDR3 residues: CASSFPAGGIQETQYF. DNA of the CDR3: TGCGCCAGCAGCTTTCCAGCGGGGGGGATCCAAGAGACCCAGTACTTC.

On this clonotype: At one boundary the junction diverges from the germline segment, which might be a read error. The chain is built from TRBV15 and TRBJ2-1, with D maybe TRBD2 (7 bases). Germline-derived CDR1 and CDR2 are LNHNV and YYDKDF (reference sequence). The CDR3 contains 16 residues. CDR3 residues: CASSRAGEGRYNEQFF. The CDR3 coding sequence is TGTGCCTCCAGCAGAGCAGGGGAGGGGAGGTACAATGAGCAGTTCTTC.

The chain combines TRBV20-1 with TRBJ1-2; a possible D gene is TRBD1 (6 bases). The V gene lost 1 base and the J gene lost 4 bases, with 16 bases spanning the gap. The CDR3 consists of 15 residues. The germline gives CDR1 DFQATT, CDR2 SNEGSKA (reference sequence). CDR3 protein: CSARAQGPGGYGYTF. The CDR3 DNA follows: TGCAGTGCTAGAGCCCAGGGGCCCGGCGGCTATGGCTACACCTTC.

The CDR3 DNA is TGTGCCAGCAGCTTGGGGGTGACAGGGCGAGACGAGCAGTACTTC. Translating gives CASSLGVTGRDEQYF. The chain couples TRBV7-2 to TRBJ2-7; 7 positions agree with TRBD1. V gave up 3 bases and J gave up 5 bases; unmatched junction bases: 10. The CDR3 totals 15 residues. CDR1 and CDR2 from the germline V gene are SGHTA and FQGNSA.

In its sample, this clonotype was seen a few times. The CDR3 reads CASSLGLAAGYEQYF. The CDR3 region has the DNA TGTGCCAGCAGCTTAGGGCTCGCGGCCGGGTACGAGCAGTACTTC. The chain combines TRBV11-2 with TRBJ2-7; D unclear. Per germline, CDR1 SGHAT and CDR2 FQNNGV. The length of the CDR3 is 15 residues. The V end was cut by 1 base, the J end by 4 bases, with 14 bases between.